The sequence of this TCR beta chain was determined in a study of T cells in Graves' hyperthyroidism and ophthalmopathy. Study-level findings and limits: The authors' 13 V-J model separated ophthalmopathy from stable hyperthyroidism.

This clonotype was seen repeatedly, ten times or more. Its antigen is not identified. CDR1 and CDR2 (germline): SGHRS, YFSETQ. The J segment lost 11 bases and the V segment lost 2 bases, leaving 12 bases of the junction unmatched. CDR3 length: 14 amino acids. Template material for amplifying TCR beta CDR3 regions consisted of RNA transcripts. During a first-round RT-PCR of the TCR CDR3, the HTBI primer set was used. TCRdb re-analysed the multiplex PCR reads in MiXCR, keeping a single row per CDR3 protein. This sample yields a few hundred thousand distinct CDR3 sequences, of which about 15% are seen a single time; 15% to 20% belongs to the top ten. Stable Graves' hyperthyroidism meant no ophthalmopathy progression within 18 months. Patients aged 18 to 65 had newly diagnosed hyperthyroidism of under 2 months' duration. Exclusion followed for patients with uncontrolled infection, other autoimmune disease, pregnancy or lactation.

This chain uses TRBV5-1 with TRBJ1-1, with TRBD1 matching 7 bases. The receptor's source is a woman in her late teens or twenties with Graves' hyperthyroidism. Specimen: blood. CDR3 region: CASSFGAATGEAFF. The CDR3 DNA follows: TGCGCCAGCAGCTTCGGGGCCGCAACAGGGGAGGCTTTCTTT. Complete variable domain (other parts from reference TRBV5-1 and TRBJ1-1): KAGVTQTPRYLIKTRGQQVTLSCSPISGHRSVSWYQQTPGQGLQFLFEYFSETQRNKGNFPGRFSGRQFSNSRSEMNVSTLELGDSALYLCASSFGAATGEAFFGQGTRLTVV.